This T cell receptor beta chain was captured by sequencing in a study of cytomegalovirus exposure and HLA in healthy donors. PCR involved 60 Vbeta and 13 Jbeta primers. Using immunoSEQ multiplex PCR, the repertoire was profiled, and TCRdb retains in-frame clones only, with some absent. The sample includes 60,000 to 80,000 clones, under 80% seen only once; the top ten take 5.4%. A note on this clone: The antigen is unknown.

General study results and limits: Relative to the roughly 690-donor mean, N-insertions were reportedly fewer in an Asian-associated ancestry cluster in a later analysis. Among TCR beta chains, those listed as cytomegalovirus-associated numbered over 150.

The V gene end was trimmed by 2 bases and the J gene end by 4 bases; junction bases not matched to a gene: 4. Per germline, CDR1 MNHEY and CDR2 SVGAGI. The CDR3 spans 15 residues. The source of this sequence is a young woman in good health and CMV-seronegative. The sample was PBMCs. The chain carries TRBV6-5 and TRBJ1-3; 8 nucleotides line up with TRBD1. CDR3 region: CASSYDGQGGNTIYF. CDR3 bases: TGTGCCAGCAGTTACGACGGACAGGGAGGAAACACCATATATTTT.